This TCR beta chain derives from a study of radiotherapy plus CTLA-4 blockade in lung cancer. Study information: For 18% of patients, objective responses occurred, and approximately 31% had disease control.

The study treated chemo-refractory metastatic non-small-cell lung cancer patients with focal radiation plus ipilimumab CTLA-4 blockade. This clone was found a few times. Its specificity is not known. V trimming: 5 bases; J trimming: 4 bases; junction bases outside the gene matches: 7. This CDR3 is 15 amino acids long. Per the germline V gene, CDR1 is SGHTA and CDR2 is FQGTGA. Method: immunoSEQ multiplex PCR; TCRdb's copy keeps in-frame clones and lacks some. The data show about 39,000 clones, about four fifths seen once. Overall study results and limits: Radiotherapy plus ipilimumab was followed by expansion in blood of tumor-derived TCR clones. Early clonal dynamics of blood T cells, together with interferon-beta, were reported as the best response predictor.

The sequence derives from a human donor with non-small cell lung cancer that progressed on radiotherapy plus ipilimumab. The rearrangement uses TRBV7-3 and TRBJ2-3, with 9 bases aligning to TRBD1. This sample comprised peripheral blood, obtained from a patient treated with radiotherapy plus ipilimumab. The CDR3 DNA follows: TGTGCCAGCAGCCCGGGGACAGGGTCGGCAGATACGCAGTATTTT. Its translation: CASSPGTGSADTQYF.